This T cell receptor (beta chain) was sequenced in a study of blood T cell repertoires in COVID-19. For the study at large: Collection of acute and convalescent COVID-19 samples took place in the United States, Italy and Spain.

Authors' methods: Researchers report that nucleated cell counts were estimated from reference gene primer amplification. Sequenced by immunoSEQ multiplex PCR; TCRdb stores in-frame clones only, minus some. V, J and clone size reflect that table, while D and trimming were determined from the DNA. The sample consists of about 280,000 clones, 75% to 90% of them appearing once. Germline values: CDR1 SGHRS, CDR2 YFSETQ. The V end was cut by 8 bases, the J end by 2 bases, with 13 bases between. The length of the CDR3 is 14 residues. The study drew participants aged about 18 to 89 years from some 23 US areas. Categorization into cohorts depended on clinical history that participants reported.

This clonotype was obtained from a woman in her 50s who had recovered from COVID-19. The sequencing input was PBMCs or T cells enriched from blood (not recorded which). This chain joins TRBV5-1 and TRBJ1-4; D possibly corresponds to TRBD1 (5 bases). The CDR3 sequence: CASTLDSTNEKLFF. CDR3 sequence (DNA): TGCGCCAGTACCCTCGACAGCACTAATGAAAAACTGTTTTTT.